Below are 7 T cell receptor beta chains sequenced from a single sample in a study of T-cell memory formation after mild COVID-19. MiXCR was run by TCRdb on the 5' RACE reads, yielding one entry per CDR3 protein. The table shows roughly 450,000 distinct CDR3 sequences, with roughly 20% occurring only once. The sequenced sample was PBMCs or a T cell subset sorted from them (not recorded which). The source of these receptors is an adult woman who had mild COVID-19 (a few samples of this study predate the infection). Cell type and time point are not known.

The chain joins TRBV27 to TRBJ1-6, with 9 bases that match TRBD1. The CDR3 extends over 14 amino acids. CDR1 and CDR2 (germline): MNHEY, SMNVEV (reference sequence). Trimming removed 4 bases from V and 9 bases from J; junction bases left unmatched: 4. In DNA, the CDR3 is TGTGCCAGCAGTTCGGGACAGGGATCTTCACCCCTCCACTTT. Its translation is CASSSGQGSSPLHF.

This clonotype was seen only a few times. The J gene is TRBJ2-1, the V gene TRBV4-3; 7 bases map to TRBD2. Germline loops: CDR1 LGHNA, CDR2 YSLEER. J was trimmed by 7 bases and V by 1 base; bases with no gene match: 13. This CDR3 has 17 amino acids. CDR3 in amino acids: CASSQGAATSVRNEQFF. The CDR3 nucleotides are TGCGCCAGCAGCCAAGGAGCGGCAACTAGCGTGAGAAATGAGCAGTTCTTC.

This clonotype was found a few times. The rearrangement links TRBV2 to TRBJ2-7, with unresolved D. Germline V gene lookup returns CDR1 SNHLY and CDR2 FYNNEI. This CDR3 contains 13 residues. V was shortened by 4 bases and J by 0 bases, with 7 bases between the two germline ends. CDR3 loop: CASSGVTSYEQYF. CDR3 DNA sequence: TGTGCCAGCAGTGGCGTCACCTCCTACGAGCAGTACTTC.

Many counts were recorded for this clonotype. V and J are TRBV20-1 and TRBJ2-3, with 7 positions matching TRBD2. CDR1 is DFQATT and CDR2 is SNEGSKA in the germline V gene (reference sequence). This CDR3 region has 15 residues. The V gene end was trimmed by 4 bases and the J gene end by 2 bases; junction bases not matched to a gene: 9. The CDR3 DNA follows: TGCAGTGCTAACGGGGGAGCGGGAACCACAGATACGCAGTATTTT. Protein: CSANGGAGTTDTQYF.

V and J are TRBV29-1 and TRBJ1-2; D remains ambiguous. The CDR3 has 15 residues. The V end lost 4 bases, the J end lost 2 bases, and 17 bases lay between the germline ends. Germline V CDR1 and CDR2: SQVTM, ANQGSEA. CDR3 protein: CSVGGGVGLNYGYTF. CDR3 bases: TGCAGCGTTGGGGGAGGCGTCGGCCTCAACTATGGCTACACCTTC.

V and J are TRBV2 and TRBJ1-2, with no clear D. In germline, CDR1 is SNHLY, CDR2 FYNNEI. Trimming left V 6 bases short and J 8 bases short, with 7 bases between. The CDR3 consists of 10 residues. The CDR3 protein is CASSPGGYTF. The CDR3 DNA sequence: TGTGCCAGCAGCCCAGGAGGCTACACCTTC.

This clonotype was observed many times. The chain combines TRBV12-3 or TRBV12-4 with TRBJ1-6; D unclear. V lost 3 bases and J lost 0, with 6 bases in between. The CDR3 contains 15 residues. The CDR3 DNA reads TGTGCCAGCAGTTTGCAGCGCTCCTATAATTCACCCCTCCACTTT. This gives the protein CASSLQRSYNSPLHF.